Each of the 8 T cell receptor beta chains below was sequenced from the same sample in a study of T cells after yellow fever vaccination. TCRdb itself ran the 5' RACE reads through MiXCR, one entry per CDR3 protein. The table has more than 450,000 distinct CDR3 sequences, about a fifth seen once. The specimen comprised PBMCs, sampled less than 25 days after the first yellow fever vaccination. The receptors originated from a man in his late teens or twenties who received the YFV17D yellow fever vaccine.

This clonotype was seen repeatedly, ten times or more. This chain uses TRBV7-9 with TRBJ2-5; the D is unclear. The V gene's germline CDR1 is SEHNR and CDR2 FQNEAQ (reference sequence). V was clipped by 8 bases and J by 6 bases, with 13 bases between them. There are 12 residues in the CDR3. CDR3 nucleotides: TGTGCCAGCGGGCATTCTGGAAAGACCCAGTACTTC. Protein sequence: CASGHSGKTQYF.

This clonotype came up a few times. The CDR3 nucleotides read TGTGCCGTTCAAGGGGGGATGAGAACCGGGGAGCTGTTTTTT. The encoded protein is CAVQGGMRTGELFF. The chain carries TRBV12-3 or TRBV12-4 and TRBJ2-2; perhaps D is TRBD1 or TRBD2 (6 bases each). The CDR3 consists of 14 residues. V dropped 11 bases and J dropped 5 bases, with 18 bases sitting between them.

The V call is TRBV7-3, the J call TRBJ2-7, with D maybe TRBD2 (5 bases). Germline lookup yields CDR1 SGHTA and CDR2 FQGTGA. Trimming cost V 2 bases and J 4 bases, with 15 bases left between them. CDR3 size: 15 residues. CDR3 DNA sequence: TGTGCCAGCAGCTTAGCGGGCAGTCTTGGTTACGAGCAGTACTTC. Protein product: CASSLAGSLGYEQYF.

This clonotype was seen a handful of times. The chain joins TRBV19 to TRBJ1-5; 11 bases align to TRBD1. Per the germline V gene, CDR1 is LNHDA and CDR2 is SQIVND (reference sequence). This CDR3 is built from 17 residues. The J segment lost 5 bases and the V segment lost 0 bases, leaving 6 bases of the junction unmatched. In DNA, the CDR3 is TGTGCCAGTAGTATAGAAGGGACAGGGGGTTCATATCAGCCCCAGCATTTT. Amino acids: CASSIEGTGGSYQPQHF.

The V call is TRBV20-1, the J call TRBJ2-5, with 10 bases that match TRBD2. V dropped 1 base and J dropped 7; count of bases not matched to a gene: 12. Germline V gene lookup returns CDR1 DFQATT and CDR2 SNEGSKA (reference sequence). The CDR3 spans 16 residues. The CDR3 spells CSARVGTSAKAGTQYF. The CDR3 bases are TGCAGTGCTAGAGTAGGGACTAGCGCCAAAGCAGGGACCCAGTACTTC.

V gene TRBV2 combines with J gene TRBJ1-4; 7 positions match TRBD1. The CDR3 is 14 amino acids. V trimming: 10 bases; J trimming: 5 bases; junction bases outside the gene matches: 10. Germline loops: CDR1 SNHLY, CDR2 FYNNEI. CDR3 nucleotide sequence: TGTGCCATCATAAAAGGGACAGCAAATGAAAAACTGTTTTTT. This encodes CAIIKGTANEKLFF.

The chain joins TRBV5-1 to TRBJ2-7; D perhaps matches TRBD2 (5 bases). The CDR3 runs 13 residues. The germline V gene encodes CDR1 SGHRS and CDR2 YFSETQ. V was clipped by 0 bases and J by 10 bases, with 14 bases between them. CDR3 sequence reads: CASSLADGGYQYF. The CDR3 nucleotides read TGCGCCAGCAGCTTGGCGGACGGAGGTTATCAGTACTTC.

The V and J genes are TRBV9 and TRBJ1-6, with unresolved D. Germline loops: CDR1 SGDLS, CDR2 YYNGEE. The CDR3 runs to 15 residues. Trimming stripped 4 bases from V and 7 bases from J, with 15 bases between. The CDR3 protein is CASSPEDLVNSPLHF. CDR3 nucleotide sequence: TGTGCCAGCAGCCCAGAGGACCTGGTGAATTCACCCCTCCACTTT. Based on the CDR3 plus reference TRBV9 and TRBJ1-6, the full variable domain is DSGVTQTPKHLITATGQRVTLRCSPRSGDLSVYWYQQSLDQGLQFLIQYYNGEERAKGNILERFSAQQFPDLHSELNLSSLELGDSALYFCASSPEDLVNSPLHFGNGTRLTVT.